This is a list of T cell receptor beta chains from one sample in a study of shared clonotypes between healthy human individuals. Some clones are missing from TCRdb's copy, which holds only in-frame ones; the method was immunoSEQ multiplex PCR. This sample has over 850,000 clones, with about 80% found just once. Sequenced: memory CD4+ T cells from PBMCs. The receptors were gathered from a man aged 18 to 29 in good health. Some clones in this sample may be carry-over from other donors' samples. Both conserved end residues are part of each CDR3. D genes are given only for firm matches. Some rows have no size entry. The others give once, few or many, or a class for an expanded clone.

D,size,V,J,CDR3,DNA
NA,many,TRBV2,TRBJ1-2,CASSVGLYGYTF,TGTGCCAGCAGTGTAGGACTGTATGGCTACACCTTC
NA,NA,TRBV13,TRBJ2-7,CASSLARADSSYEQYF,TGTGCCAGCAGCTTAGCGCGAGCGGATAGCTCCTACGAGCAGTACTTC
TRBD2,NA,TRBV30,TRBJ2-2,CAWRTGGRFPGELFF,TGTGCCTGGAGGACAGGCGGGAGGTTCCCCGGGGAGCTGTTTTTT
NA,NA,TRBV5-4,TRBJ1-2,CASSLVHEGYGYTF,TGTGCCAGCAGCTTGGTACATGAGGGCTATGGCTACACCTTC
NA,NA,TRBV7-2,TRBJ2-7,CASRPSLQGYEQYF,TGTGCCAGCAGACCTTCCCTCCAGGGCTACGAGCAGTACTTC
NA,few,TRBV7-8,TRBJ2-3,CASSLLARASTDTQYF,TGTGCCAGCAGCTTACTAGCCCGAGCTAGCACAGATACGCAGTATTTT
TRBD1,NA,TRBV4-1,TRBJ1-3,CASSQGEGGSGNTIYF,TGCGCCAGCAGCCAAGGGGAAGGGGGCAGCGGAAACACCATATATTTT
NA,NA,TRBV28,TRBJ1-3,CASSFSWNTIYF,TGTGCCAGCAGTTTCAGCTGGAACACCATATATTTT
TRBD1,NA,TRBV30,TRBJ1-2,CAWSLYTTGGYGYTF,TGTGCCTGGAGTCTATACACGACAGGGGGCTATGGCTACACCTTC
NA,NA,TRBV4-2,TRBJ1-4,CASSQAGAQAREKLFF,TGTGCCAGCAGCCAAGCGGGTGCCCAGGCGAGGGAAAAACTGTTTTTT
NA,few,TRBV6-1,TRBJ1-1,CAAPRGGLMNTEAFF,TGTGCCGCGCCCCGTGGGGGACTCATGAACACTGAAGCTTTCTTT
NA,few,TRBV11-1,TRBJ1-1,CASSLTGKDTEAFF,TGTGCCAGCAGCTTAACAGGGAAAGACACTGAAGCTTTCTTT
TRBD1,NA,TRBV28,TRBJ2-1,CASSQWDRSSPHNEQFF,TGTGCCAGCAGCCAGTGGGACAGGTCCTCGCCCCACAATGAGCAGTTCTTC
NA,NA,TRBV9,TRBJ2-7,CASSPHELGAYEQYF,TGTGCCAGCAGCCCTCACGAATTAGGGGCCTACGAGCAGTACTTC
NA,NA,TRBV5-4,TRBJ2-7,CASSGGAPGPYEQYF,TGTGCCAGCAGCGGGGGGGCTCCCGGACCCTACGAGCAGTACTTC
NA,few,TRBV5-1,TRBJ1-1,CASQGGGNTEAFF,TGCGCCAGCCAGGGAGGCGGGAACACTGAAGCTTTCTTT
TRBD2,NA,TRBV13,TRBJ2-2,CASSRGGPRGTGELFF,TGTGCCAGCAGCCGGGGGGGGCCACGGGGCACCGGGGAGCTGTTTTTT
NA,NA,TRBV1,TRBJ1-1,CTSSHHQNTEAFF,TGCACCAGCAGCCATCACCAGAACACTGAAGCTTTCTTT
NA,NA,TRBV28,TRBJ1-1,CASSTLLRNTEAFF,TGTGCCAGCAGCACCCTTTTGCGGAACACTGAAGCTTTCTTT
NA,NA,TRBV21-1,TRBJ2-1,CASKLAGRRSYNEQFF,TGTGCCAGCAAATTAGCGGGACGAAGATCCTACAATGAGCAGTTCTTC
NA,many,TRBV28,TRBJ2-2,CASSSRWTVRWTGELFF,TGTGCCAGCAGTTCGAGATGGACGGTTCGTTGGACCGGGGAGCTGTTTTTT
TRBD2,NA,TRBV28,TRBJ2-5,CASSFPSGGGQETQYF,TGTGCCAGCAGTTTCCCGTCGGGGGGAGGGCAAGAGACCCAGTACTTC
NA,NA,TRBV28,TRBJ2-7,CASSLGRDYEQYF,TGTGCCAGCAGTTTAGGGCGGGACTACGAGCAGTACTTC
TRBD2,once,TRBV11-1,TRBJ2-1,CASSPRVSGKGHEQFF,TGTGCTAGCAGCCCGAGGGTCAGCGGGAAGGGACATGAGCAGTTCTTC
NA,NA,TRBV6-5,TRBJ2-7,CASSYSQGTYEQYF,TGTGCCAGCAGTTACTCGCAGGGGACTTACGAGCAGTACTTC
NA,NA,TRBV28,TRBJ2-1,CASRLMSGVNEQFF,TGTGCCAGCAGACTTATGTCAGGGGTGAATGAGCAGTTCTTC
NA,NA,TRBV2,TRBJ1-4,CASVGREGEKLFF,TGTGCCAGCGTCGGTCGGGAGGGTGAAAAACTGTTTTTT
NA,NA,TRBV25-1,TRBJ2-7,CASSVSQYEQYF,TGTGCCAGCAGCGTGTCGCAATACGAGCAGTACTTC
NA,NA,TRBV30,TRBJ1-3,CAWTTYSGNTIYF,TGTGCCTGGACAACCTACTCTGGAAACACCATATATTTT
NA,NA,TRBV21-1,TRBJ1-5,CASSKEGRDSNQPQHF,TGTGCCAGCAGCAAGGAGGGCAGGGATAGCAATCAGCCCCAGCATTTT
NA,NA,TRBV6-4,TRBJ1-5,CASSDSQGQSNQPQHF,TGTGCCAGCAGTGACTCGCAGGGACAAAGCAATCAGCCCCAGCATTTT
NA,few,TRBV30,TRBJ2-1,CAWSFTEYNEQFF,TGTGCCTGGAGTTTTACCGAATACAATGAGCAGTTCTTC
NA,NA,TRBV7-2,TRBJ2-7,CASSRYPAYEQYF,TGTGCCAGCAGCCGCTACCCCGCCTACGAGCAGTACTTC
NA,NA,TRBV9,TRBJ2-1,CASSVAGAAYGEQFF,TGTGCCAGCAGCGTAGCGGGAGCCGCTTATGGTGAGCAGTTCTTC
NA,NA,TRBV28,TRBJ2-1,CATLNERQNEQFF,TGTGCCACCCTAAACGAGAGGCAAAATGAGCAGTTCTTC
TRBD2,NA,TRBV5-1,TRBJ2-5,CASSLGLAGEGTQYF,TGCGCCAGCAGCTTGGGACTAGCGGGAGAGGGGACCCAGTACTTC
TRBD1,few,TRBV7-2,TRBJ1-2,CASSSGQDYGYTF,TGTGCCAGCAGCTCCGGACAGGACTATGGCTACACCTTC
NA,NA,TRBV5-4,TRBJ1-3,CASSLEGSGNTIYF,TGTGCCAGCAGCTTGGAGGGATCTGGAAACACCATATATTTT
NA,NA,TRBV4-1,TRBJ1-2,CASSQGLYYGYTF,TGCGCCAGCAGCCAAGGGTTGTACTATGGCTACACCTTC
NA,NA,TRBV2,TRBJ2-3,CASSVLALYSTDTQYF,TGTGCCAGCAGTGTCTTAGCGCTATATAGCACAGATACGCAGTATTTT
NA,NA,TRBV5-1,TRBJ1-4,CASSLGPGMGEKLFF,TGCGCCAGCAGCTTGGGTCCTGGGATGGGTGAAAAACTGTTTTTT
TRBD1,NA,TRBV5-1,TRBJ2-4,CASSPTGGNIQYF,TGCGCCAGCAGCCCAACAGGGGGCAACATTCAGTACTTC
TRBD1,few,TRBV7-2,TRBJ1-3,CASSPQGAVWGNTIYF,TGTGCCAGCAGCCCTCAGGGGGCTGTCTGGGGAAACACCATATATTTT
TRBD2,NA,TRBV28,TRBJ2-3,CASSQLAGAVYTQYF,TGTGCCAGCAGTCAACTAGCGGGAGCGGTATATACGCAGTATTTT
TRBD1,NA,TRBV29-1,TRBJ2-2,CSTGQLAGELFF,TGCAGCACGGGACAGTTGGCGGGGGAGCTGTTTTTT
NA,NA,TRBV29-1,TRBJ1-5,CSVEDPGQPQHF,TGCAGCGTTGAGGACCCTGGACAGCCCCAGCATTTT
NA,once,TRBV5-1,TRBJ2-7,CASSLWGSSDHEQYF,TGCGCCAGCAGCTTATGGGGTTCTAGCGACCACGAGCAGTACTTC
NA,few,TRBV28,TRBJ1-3,CAAGRAAGNTIYF,TGTGCTGCAGGGAGGGCGGCAGGAAACACCATATATTTT
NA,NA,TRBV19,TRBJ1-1,CASSIVRGDMNTEAFF,TGTGCCAGTAGTATCGTTAGGGGTGACATGAACACTGAAGCTTTCTTT
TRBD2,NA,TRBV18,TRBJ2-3,CASSPEGEGTDTQYF,TGTGCCAGCTCACCAGAAGGGGAGGGGACAGATACGCAGTATTTT
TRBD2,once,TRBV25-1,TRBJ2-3,CASSPGTSGSTDTQYF,TGTGCCAGCAGTCCAGGGACTAGCGGGAGTACAGATACGCAGTATTTT
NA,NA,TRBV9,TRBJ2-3,CASSLKIAASTDTQYF,TGTGCCAGCAGCCTAAAGATAGCGGCTAGCACAGATACGCAGTATTTT
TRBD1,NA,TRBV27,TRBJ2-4,CASSWTGGKAKNIQYF,TGTGCCAGCAGCTGGACAGGGGGAAAGGCCAAAAACATTCAGTACTTC
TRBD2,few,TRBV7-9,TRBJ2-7,CASSSLAGVNEQYF,TGTGCCAGCAGCTCCCTAGCGGGAGTGAACGAGCAGTACTTC
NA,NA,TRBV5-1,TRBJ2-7,CASRDLDRPSYEQYF,TGCGCCAGCAGAGATCTTGACAGGCCTTCCTACGAGCAGTACTTC